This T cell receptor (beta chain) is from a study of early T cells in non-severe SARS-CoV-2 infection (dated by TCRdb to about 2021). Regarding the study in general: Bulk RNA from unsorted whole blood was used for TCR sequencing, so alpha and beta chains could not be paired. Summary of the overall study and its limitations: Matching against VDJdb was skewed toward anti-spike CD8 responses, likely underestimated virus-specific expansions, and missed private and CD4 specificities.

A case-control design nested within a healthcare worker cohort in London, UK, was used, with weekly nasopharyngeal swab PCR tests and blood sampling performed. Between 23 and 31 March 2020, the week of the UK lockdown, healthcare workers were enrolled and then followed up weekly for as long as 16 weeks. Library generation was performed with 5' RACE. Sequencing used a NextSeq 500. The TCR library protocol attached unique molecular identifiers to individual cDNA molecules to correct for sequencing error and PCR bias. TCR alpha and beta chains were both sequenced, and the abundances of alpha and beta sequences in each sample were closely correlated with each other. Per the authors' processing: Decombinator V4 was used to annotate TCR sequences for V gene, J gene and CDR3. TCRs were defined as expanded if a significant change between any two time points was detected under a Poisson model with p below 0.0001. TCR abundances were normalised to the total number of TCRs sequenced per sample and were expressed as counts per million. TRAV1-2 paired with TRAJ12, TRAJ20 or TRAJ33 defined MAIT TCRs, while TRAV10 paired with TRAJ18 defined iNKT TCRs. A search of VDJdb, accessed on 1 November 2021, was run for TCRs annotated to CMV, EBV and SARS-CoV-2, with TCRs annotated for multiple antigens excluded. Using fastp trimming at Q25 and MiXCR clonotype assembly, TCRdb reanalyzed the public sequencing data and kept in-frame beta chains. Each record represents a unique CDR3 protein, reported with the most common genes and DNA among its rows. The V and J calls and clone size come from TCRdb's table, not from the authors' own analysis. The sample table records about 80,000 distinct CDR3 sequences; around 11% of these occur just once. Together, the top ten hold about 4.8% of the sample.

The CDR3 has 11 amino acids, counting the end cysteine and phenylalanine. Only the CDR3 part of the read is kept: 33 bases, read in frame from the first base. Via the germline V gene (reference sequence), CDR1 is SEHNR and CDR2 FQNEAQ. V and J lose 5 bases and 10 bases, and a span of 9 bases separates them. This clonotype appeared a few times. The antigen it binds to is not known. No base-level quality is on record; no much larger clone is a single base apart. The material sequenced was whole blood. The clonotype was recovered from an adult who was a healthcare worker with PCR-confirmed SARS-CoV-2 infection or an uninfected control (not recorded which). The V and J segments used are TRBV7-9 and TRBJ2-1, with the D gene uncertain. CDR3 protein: CASSNSREQFF. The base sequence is TGTGCCAGCAGCAACAGCCGGGAGCAGTTCTTC. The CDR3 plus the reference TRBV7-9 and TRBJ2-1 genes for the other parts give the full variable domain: DTGVSQNPRHKITKRGQNVTFRCDPISEHNRLYWYRQTLGQGPEFLTYFQNEAQLEKSRLLSDRFSAERPKGSFSTLEIQRTEQGDSAMYLCASSNSREQFFGPGTRLTVL.